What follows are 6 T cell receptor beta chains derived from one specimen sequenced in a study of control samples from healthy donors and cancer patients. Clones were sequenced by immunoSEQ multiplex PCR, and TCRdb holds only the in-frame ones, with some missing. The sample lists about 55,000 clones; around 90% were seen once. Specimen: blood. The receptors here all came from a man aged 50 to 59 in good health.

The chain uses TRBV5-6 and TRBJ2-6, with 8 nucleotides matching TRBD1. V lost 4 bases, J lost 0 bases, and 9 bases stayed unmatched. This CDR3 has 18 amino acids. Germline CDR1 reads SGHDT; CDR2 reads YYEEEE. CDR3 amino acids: CASSPRQGSYSGANVLTF. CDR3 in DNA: TGTGCCAGCAGCCCGAGACAGGGGTCCTACTCTGGGGCCAACGTCCTGACTTTC. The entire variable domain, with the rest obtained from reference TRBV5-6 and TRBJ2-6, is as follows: DAGVTQSPTHLIKTRGQQVTLRCSPKSGHDTVSWYQQALGQGPQFIFQYYEEEERQRGNFPDRFSGHQFPNYSSELNVNALLLGDSALYLCASSPRQGSYSGANVLTFGAGSRLTVL.

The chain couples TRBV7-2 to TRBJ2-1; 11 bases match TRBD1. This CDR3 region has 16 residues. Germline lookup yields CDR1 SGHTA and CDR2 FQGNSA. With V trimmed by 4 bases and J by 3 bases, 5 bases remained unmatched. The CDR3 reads CASSSPGTGGYNEQFF. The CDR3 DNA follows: TGTGCCAGCAGCTCCCCAGGGACAGGGGGCTACAATGAGCAGTTCTTC.

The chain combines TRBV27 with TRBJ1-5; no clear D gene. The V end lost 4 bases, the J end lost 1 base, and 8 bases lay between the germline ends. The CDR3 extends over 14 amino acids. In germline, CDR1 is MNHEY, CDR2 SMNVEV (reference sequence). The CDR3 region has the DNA TGTGCCAGCAGTTCCCAAACGAGCAATCAGCCCCAGCATTTT. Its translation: CASSSQTSNQPQHF.

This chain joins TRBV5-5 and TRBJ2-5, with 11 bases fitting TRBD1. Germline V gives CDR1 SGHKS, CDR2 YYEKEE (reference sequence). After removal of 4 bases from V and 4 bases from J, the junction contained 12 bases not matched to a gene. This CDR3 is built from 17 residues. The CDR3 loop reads CASSPAEGTGGRETQYF. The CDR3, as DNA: TGTGCCAGCAGCCCGGCAGAGGGGACAGGGGGTCGAGAGACCCAGTACTTC.

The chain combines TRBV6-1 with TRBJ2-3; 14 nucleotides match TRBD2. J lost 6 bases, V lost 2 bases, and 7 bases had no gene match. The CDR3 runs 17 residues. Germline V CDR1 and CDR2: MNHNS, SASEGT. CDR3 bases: TGTGCCAGCAGTGAACCGGGACTAGCGGGAGTGAGGGATACGCAGTATTTT. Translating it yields CASSEPGLAGVRDTQYF.

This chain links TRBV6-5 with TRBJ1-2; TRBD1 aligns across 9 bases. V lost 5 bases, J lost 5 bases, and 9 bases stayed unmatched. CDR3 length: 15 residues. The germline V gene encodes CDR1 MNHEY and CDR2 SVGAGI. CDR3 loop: CASSSTGGSVYGYTF. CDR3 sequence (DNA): TGTGCCAGCAGTAGCACAGGGGGCAGTGTGTATGGCTACACCTTC.